A single sample gave rise to the 21 T cell receptor beta chains below, sequenced in a study of shared clonotypes between healthy human individuals (dated by TCRdb to 2020 to 2022). For the CD8 naive samples, CD45RO-negative cells were positively selected for CCR7, yielding a CD45RA+CCR7+ population from which TemRA cells were excluded. The library was built by means of the immunoSEQ multiplex PCR assay. TCRdb mirrors the immuneACCESS table, restricted to in-frame sequences. Some clones are absent from its copies; in checked studies, under half trace to an unresolved V gene, and the reason for the others is unknown. The table for this sample lists about 2 million clones; just under 95% of them were counted only once. 1% to 1.3% of the sample is in the top ten clones. The sequenced sample was naive CD8+ T cells sorted from blood. The cell subset or site label on this specimen signifies: CD45RA+CCR7+. Receptors originate from a man aged 18 to 35 in good health.

The chain is built from TRBV11-2 and TRBJ2-5, with TRBD1 matching over 10 bases. Germline lookup yields CDR1 SGHAT and CDR2 FQNNGV. The CDR3 has 15 residues. V dropped 5 bases and J dropped 5; count of bases not matched to a gene: 8. In DNA, the CDR3 is TGTGCCAGCAGCCCGGGACAGGGGCTGGGGGAGACCCAGTACTTC. It codes for CASSPGQGLGETQYF.

This clone was detected only a few times. In the same sample, other DNA sequences code for this CDR3. The chain employs TRBV19 and TRBJ1-1, with D unresolved. Trimming removed 1 base at V and 6 bases at J, with 3 bases between. The germline CDR1 and CDR2 sequences are LNHDA and SQIVND (reference sequence). This CDR3 has 11 amino acids. CDR3: CASSIGPEAFF. The CDR3 coding sequence is TGTGCCAGTAGTATAGGGCCTGAAGCTTTCTTT.

The chain joins TRBV7-9 to TRBJ1-2; D perhaps matches TRBD1 (5 bases). This CDR3 contains 15 residues. V was cut by 4 bases and J by 5 bases, with 17 bases left in between. Germline lookup yields CDR1 SEHNR and CDR2 FQNEAQ (reference sequence). The CDR3: CASSYDRGDPYGYTF. Written as DNA, the CDR3 is TGTGCCAGCAGCTACGACCGAGGGGATCCTTATGGCTACACCTTC.

The gene calls are TRBV7-9 and TRBJ1-2; D possibly corresponds to TRBD1 (6 bases). Germline assignment: CDR1 SEHNR and CDR2 FQNEAQ (reference sequence). Trimming left V 3 bases short and J 3 bases short, with 11 bases between. There are 14 residues in the CDR3. CDR3: CASSFGAGDYGYTF. The CDR3, as DNA: TGTGCCAGCAGCTTCGGAGCAGGGGACTATGGCTACACCTTC.

V usage is TRBV25-1 and J usage is TRBJ1-3; D is perhaps TRBD1 (6 bases). The CDR3 loop spans 14 amino acids. CDR1 and CDR2 from the germline V gene are MGHDK and SYGVNS. V dropped 2 bases and J dropped 3 bases, with 8 bases sitting between them. The CDR3 sequence: CASSEAGVGNTIYF. The CDR3 DNA follows: TGTGCCAGCAGTGAAGCAGGGGTTGGAAACACCATATATTTT.

The chain is built from TRBV15 and TRBJ2-1, with TRBD1 matching 7 bases. This CDR3 has 14 amino acids. Germline V gives CDR1 LNHNV, CDR2 YYDKDF (reference sequence). J gave up 4 bases and V 5 bases, and 5 bases lay outside the gene matches. The chain's CDR3 is CATSDRDSYNEQFF. The CDR3 DNA follows: TGTGCCACCAGCGACCGGGACAGTTACAATGAGCAGTTCTTC.

The rearrangement joins TRBV27 to TRBJ2-1, with TRBD2 matching 9 bases. Germline CDR1 MNHEY, CDR2 SMNVEV (reference sequence). This CDR3 spans 17 amino acids. Trimming at V came to 3 bases and at J to 4 bases, leaving 10 bases not matched to a gene. The CDR3 DNA sequence: TGTGCCAGCAGTTTGTCTAGACTAGCGGCGGGGTACAATGAGCAGTTCTTC. Translation: CASSLSRLAAGYNEQFF.

The chain uses TRBV13 and TRBJ2-2; D unresolved. The CDR3 runs 16 residues. Looked up from germline, CDR1 is PRHDT and CDR2 is FYEKMQ (reference sequence). Trimming cost V 1 base and J 0 bases, with 9 bases left between them. CDR3 residues: CASSLEGDANTGELFF. Written as DNA, the CDR3 is TGTGCCAGCAGCTTAGAGGGCGACGCGAACACCGGGGAGCTGTTTTTT.

Of note for this clone: At one of its ends the junction is not consistent with the germline gene, which may arise from a read error. The rearrangement links TRBV27 to TRBJ2-2; 9 positions agree with TRBD2. The length of the CDR3 is 17 residues. Germline CDR1 is MNHEY and CDR2 is SMNVEV (reference sequence). The CDR3 bases are TGTGCCAGCAGTCTATCAGATGTAGCGGGAGCCCCCGGGGAGCTGTTTTTT. Its translation is CASSLSDVAGAPGELFF.

The chain couples TRBV6-5 to TRBJ2-1, with 10 bases fitting TRBD2. The CDR3 totals 14 residues. V was clipped by 8 bases and J by 5 bases; unmatched bases: 6. From germline, CDR1 is MNHEY and CDR2 SVGAGI. CDR3 sequence: CASGGLARDNEQFF. DNA for the CDR3: TGTGCCAGCGGGGGACTAGCGAGAGACAATGAGCAGTTCTTC.

This clone has just one count. The rearrangement uses TRBV6-5 and TRBJ1-1; tentatively, D is TRBD1 (6 bases). Trimming removed 6 bases at V and 2 bases at J, with 13 bases between. This CDR3 is built from 14 residues. Germline V CDR1 and CDR2: MNHEY, SVGAGI. The CDR3 nucleotides are TGTGCCAGCAGCCGATGGACAGCTAACACTGAAGCTTTCTTT. Its translation is CASSRWTANTEAFF.

Remarks on this clone: The sample holds other DNA sequences that translate to the same CDR3. The rearrangement links TRBV7-9 to TRBJ2-5; no firm D call. CDR3 length: 11 residues. Germline assignment: CDR1 SEHNR and CDR2 FQNEAQ (reference sequence). With 3 bases removed from V and 1 base from J, the gap between germline ends came to 0 bases. The CDR3 sequence is CASSFQETQYF. The DNA for the CDR3 is TGTGCCAGCAGCTTCCAAGAGACCCAGTACTTC.

Of note for this clone: Germline and junction disagree at one end, which may indicate a read error. This CDR3 is CASTEGGENTEAFF. The CDR3 region has the DNA TGCGCCAGCACTGAGGGGGGGGAGAACACTGAAGCTTTCTTT. The chain recombines TRBV10-1 with TRBJ1-1, with D possibly being TRBD1 (6 bases). This CDR3 is 14 amino acids long. Germline CDR1 is WNHNN and CDR2 is SYGVQD (reference sequence).

This rearrangement joins TRBV9 to TRBJ2-1; D is ambiguous. Per germline, CDR1 SGDLS and CDR2 YYNGEE. The V end was cut by 2 bases, the J end by 7 bases, with 10 bases between. The CDR3 runs to 13 residues. This CDR3 is CASSVPLGNEQFF. DNA for the CDR3: TGTGCCAGCAGCGTCCCCCTTGGGAATGAGCAGTTCTTC.

To note about this clone: Different DNA sequences within this sample yield the same CDR3. V gene TRBV28 combines with J gene TRBJ1-5; perhaps TRBD1 as D (6 bases). The length of the CDR3 is 14 residues. From germline, CDR1 is MDHEN and CDR2 SYDVKM. The ends were cut back, 3 bases at V and 3 bases at J, with 9 bases in the middle. This CDR3 reads CASSLGADNQPQHF. CDR3 DNA sequence: TGTGCCAGCAGTTTGGGGGCAGACAATCAGCCCCAGCATTTT.

The chain combines TRBV5-5 with TRBJ1-1; a weak D match, TRBD1 (5 bases). Germline assignment: CDR1 SGHKS and CDR2 YYEKEE (reference sequence). The CDR3 sequence is 15 residues long. Between the trimmed V and J ends, which lost 0 bases and 0 bases, there was a span of 9 bases. CDR3 loop: CASSLGQLLNTEAFF. As DNA, the CDR3 is TGTGCCAGCAGCTTGGGACAGCTTTTGAACACTGAAGCTTTCTTT.

Concerning this clone: Distinct nucleotide sequences in the sample also encode this CDR3. The J gene is TRBJ1-6, the V gene TRBV6-5, with unresolved D. The CDR3 totals 15 residues. Trimming removed 3 bases from V and 7 bases from J, with 13 bases in between. Looked up from germline, CDR1 is MNHEY and CDR2 is SVGAGI. CDR3 in DNA: TGTGCCAGCAGTTATAGTGGCGTTCACAATTCACCCCTCCACTTT. This gives the protein CASSYSGVHNSPLHF.

V usage is TRBV20-1 and J usage is TRBJ2-7; no definite D call. The CDR3 has 11 amino acids. The germline V and J ends were trimmed by 3 bases and 3 bases, with 6 bases remaining between them. CDR1 and CDR2 from the germline V gene are DFQATT and SNEGSKA (reference sequence). CDR3 bases: TGCAGTGCTAGGCACAACTACGAGCAGTACTTC. It is translated as CSARHNYEQYF.

V gene TRBV9 combines with J gene TRBJ2-2; no firm D call. Trimming left V 0 bases short and J 4 bases short, with 7 bases between. The CDR3 spans 14 residues. CDR1 and CDR2 from the germline V gene are SGDLS and YYNGEE. CDR3 amino acids: CASSVVSFTGELFF. CDR3 nucleotides: TGTGCCAGCAGCGTAGTTTCGTTCACCGGGGAGCTGTTTTTT. The full variable domain, with the rest looked up from reference TRBV9 and TRBJ2-2, is DSGVTQTPKHLITATGQRVTLRCSPRSGDLSVYWYQQSLDQGLQFLIQYYNGEERAKGNILERFSAQQFPDLHSELNLSSLELGDSALYFCASSVVSFTGELFFGEGSRLTVL.

The chain joins TRBV30 to TRBJ2-5; no clear D. Germline V gives CDR1 GTSNPN, CDR2 SVGIG (reference sequence). CDR3 length: 13 residues. The V end lost 1 base, the J end lost 0 bases, and 6 bases lay between the germline ends. The CDR3 protein is CAWSGADQETQYF. In DNA form, the CDR3 reads TGTGCCTGGAGTGGGGCAGACCAAGAGACCCAGTACTTC.

The V call is TRBV7-8, the J call TRBJ2-3; 11 bases match TRBD2. The CDR3 runs to 19 residues. Trimming removed 2 bases from V and 6 bases from J; junction bases left unmatched: 16. Germline CDR1 and CDR2: SGHVS and FQNEAQ. CDR3 in DNA: TGTGCCAGCAGCTTATCACTAATCGGGACTAGCGGCGTTCTGGATACGCAGTATTTT. The encoded protein is CASSLSLIGTSGVLDTQYF.